This paragraph covers one T cell receptor beta chain sequence. Libraries were prepared by immunoSEQ multiplex PCR; TCRdb keeps only in-frame clonotypes and omits some of them. The data contain under 150,000 clones, around 89% of them singletons. The trim removed 5 bases at V and 3 bases at J, leaving 3 bases unmatched. CDR3 length equals 13 residues. The data were taken from a study of control samples from healthy donors and cancer patients. The TCR sequence derives from a woman in her forties or fifties with colorectal cancer. Sequencing used PBMCs. The V and J genes are TRBV12-3 or TRBV12-4 and TRBJ1-2; TRBD1 matches at 7 bases. The CDR3 coding sequence is TGTGCCAGCAGTATGGGGACAGACTATGGCTACACCTTC. It specifies CASSMGTDYGYTF.